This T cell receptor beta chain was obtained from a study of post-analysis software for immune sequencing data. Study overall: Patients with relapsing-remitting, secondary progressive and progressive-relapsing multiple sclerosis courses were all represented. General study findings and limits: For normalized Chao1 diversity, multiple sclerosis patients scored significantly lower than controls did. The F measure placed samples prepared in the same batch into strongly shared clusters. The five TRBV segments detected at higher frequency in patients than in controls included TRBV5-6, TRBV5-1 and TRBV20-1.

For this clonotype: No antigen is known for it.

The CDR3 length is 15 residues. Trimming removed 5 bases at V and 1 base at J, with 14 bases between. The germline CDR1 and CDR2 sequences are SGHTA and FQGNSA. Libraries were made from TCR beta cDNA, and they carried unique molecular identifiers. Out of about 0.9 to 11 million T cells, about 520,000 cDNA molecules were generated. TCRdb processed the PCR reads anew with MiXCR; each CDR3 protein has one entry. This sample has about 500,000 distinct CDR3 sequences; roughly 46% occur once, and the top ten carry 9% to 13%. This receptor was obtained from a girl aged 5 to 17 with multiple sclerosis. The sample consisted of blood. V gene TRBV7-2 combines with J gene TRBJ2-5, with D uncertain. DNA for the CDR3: TGTGCCAGCAGCCTCCAGACTGGGCCCCAAGAGACCCAGTACTTC. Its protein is CASSLQTGPQETQYF.